This record covers a single TCR beta chain. Its antigen remains unidentified. Germline assignment: CDR1 LGHNA and CDR2 YSLEER. This CDR3 has 13 residues. This sample was taken from a study of T cells expressing NK-cell markers. Study summary: Underlying the TCR beta repertoires were sorted CD3+CD56+NKG2C+, CD3+CD56+NKG2C- and CD3+CD56-NKG2C+ T cells. Sequenced donors, eight in total, included seven who were HCMV-seropositive and one who was seronegative. Study-level points and caveats: For about six donors, the dominant NKG2C+ clonotypes made up roughly 1.0-8% of their CD8+ T cells.

TCR beta cDNA was made by 5'RACE template switching with UMIs. From the 5' RACE reads, TCRdb lists one entry per CDR3 protein and no DNA. The sample totals around 14,000 distinct CDR3 sequences. This rearrangement joins TRBV4-3 to TRBJ2-7. The receptor was isolated from a man aged 18-75 years in good health. Sequencing was performed on blood T cells: a sorted CD56 or NKG2C T cell subset, CD4+ or CD8+ T cells, or bulk PBMC T cells (not recorded which). The CDR3 spells CASSQDLTAEQYF.